This T cell receptor beta chain was captured by sequencing in a study of blood T cells in healthy people across ages. For the second PCR, which ran for roughly 7 to 11 cycles, a sample-barcoded 5' primer and a J-beta primer mix were used. One entry per CDR3 protein, called by TCRdb with MiXCR from the 5' RACE reads. In the table there are hundreds of thousands of distinct CDR3 sequences, 25% to 35% of which are singletons. This receptor was obtained from an elderly woman in good health. The specimen sequenced was blood.

CDR3 nucleotides: TGCGCCAGCAGCCCGACTAGCGGGAGAGACAATGATCAGTACTTC. Encoded protein: CASSPTSGRDNDQYF. The gene calls are TRBV5-1 and TRBJ2-5; 12 positions agree with TRBD2. The germline CDR1 and CDR2 sequences are SGHRS and YFSETQ. This CDR3 contains 15 residues. Trimming cost V 4 bases and J 11 bases; bases outside gene matches: 12.